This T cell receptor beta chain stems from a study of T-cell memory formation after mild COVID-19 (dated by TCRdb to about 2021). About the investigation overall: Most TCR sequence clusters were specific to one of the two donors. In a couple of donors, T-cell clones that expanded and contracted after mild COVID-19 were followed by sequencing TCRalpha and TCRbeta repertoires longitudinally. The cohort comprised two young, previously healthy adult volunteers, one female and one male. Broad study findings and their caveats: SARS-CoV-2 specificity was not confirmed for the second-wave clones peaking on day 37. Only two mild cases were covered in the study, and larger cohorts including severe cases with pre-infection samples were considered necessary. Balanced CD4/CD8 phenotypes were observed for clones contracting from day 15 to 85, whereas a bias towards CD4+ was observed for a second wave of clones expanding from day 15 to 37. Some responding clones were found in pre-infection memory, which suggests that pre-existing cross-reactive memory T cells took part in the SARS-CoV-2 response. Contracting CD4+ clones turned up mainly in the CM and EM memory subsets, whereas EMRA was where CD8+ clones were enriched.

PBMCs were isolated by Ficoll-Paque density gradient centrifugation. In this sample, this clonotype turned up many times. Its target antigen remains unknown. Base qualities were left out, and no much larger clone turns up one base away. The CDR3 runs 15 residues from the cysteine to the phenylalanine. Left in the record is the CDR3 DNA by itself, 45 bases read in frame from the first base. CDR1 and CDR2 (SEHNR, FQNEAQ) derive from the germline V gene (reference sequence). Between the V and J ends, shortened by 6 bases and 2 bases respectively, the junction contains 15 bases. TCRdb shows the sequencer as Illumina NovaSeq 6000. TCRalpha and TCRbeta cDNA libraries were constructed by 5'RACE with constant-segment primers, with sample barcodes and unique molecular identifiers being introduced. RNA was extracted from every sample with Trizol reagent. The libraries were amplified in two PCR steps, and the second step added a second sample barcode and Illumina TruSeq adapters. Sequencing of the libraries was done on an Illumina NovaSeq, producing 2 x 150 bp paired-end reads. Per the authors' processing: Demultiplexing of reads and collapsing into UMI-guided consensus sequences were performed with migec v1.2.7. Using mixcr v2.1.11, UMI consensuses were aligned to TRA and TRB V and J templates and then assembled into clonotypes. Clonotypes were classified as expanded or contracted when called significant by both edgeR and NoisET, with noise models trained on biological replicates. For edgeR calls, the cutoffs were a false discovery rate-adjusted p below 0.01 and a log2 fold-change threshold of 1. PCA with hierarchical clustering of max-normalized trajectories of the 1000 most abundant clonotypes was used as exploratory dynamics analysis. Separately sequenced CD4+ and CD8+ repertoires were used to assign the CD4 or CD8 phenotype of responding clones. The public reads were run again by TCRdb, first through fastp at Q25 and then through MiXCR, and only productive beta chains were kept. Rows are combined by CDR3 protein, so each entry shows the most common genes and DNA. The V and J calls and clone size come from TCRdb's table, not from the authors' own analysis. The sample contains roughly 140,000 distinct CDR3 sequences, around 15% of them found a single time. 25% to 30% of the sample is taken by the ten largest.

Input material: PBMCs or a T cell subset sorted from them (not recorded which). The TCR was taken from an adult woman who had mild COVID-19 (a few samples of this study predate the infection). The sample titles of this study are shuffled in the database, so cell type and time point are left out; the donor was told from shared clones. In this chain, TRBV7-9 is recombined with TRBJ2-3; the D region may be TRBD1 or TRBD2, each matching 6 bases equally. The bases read TGTGCCAGCAGTTTCGAGGGGGGATACACAGATACGCAGTATTTT. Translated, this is CASSFEGGYTDTQYF.